The 30 T cell receptor beta chains listed next were all sequenced from one sample in a study of shared clonotypes between healthy human individuals. Profiled with immunoSEQ multiplex PCR; TCRdb holds only in-frame clones, not every one. The profile shows 1,400,000 or so clones, about 98.5% of them singletons. Sequenced input: naive CD4+ T cells sorted from blood. The subset: CD45RA+ positively selected. These receptors were taken from a man under 40 in good health.

The J gene is TRBJ1-4, the V gene TRBV25-1; a possible D gene is TRBD1 (6 bases). This CDR3 is 14 amino acids long. Trimming left V 9 bases short and J 4 bases short, with 15 bases between. The germline V gene encodes CDR1 MGHDK and CDR2 SYGVNS. Written as DNA, the CDR3 is TGTGCCAGTTACGGGGGGCCGATTAATGAAAAACTGTTTTTT. This gives the protein CASYGGPINEKLFF. Full variable domain (outside the CDR3, taken from reference TRBV25-1 and TRBJ1-4): EADIYQTPRYLVIGTGKKITLECSQTMGHDKMYWYQQDPGMELHLIHYSYGVNSTEKGDLSSESTVSRIRTEHFPLTLESARPSHTSQYLCASYGGPINEKLFFGSGTQLSVL.

In the case of this clone: Distinct nucleotide sequences in the sample also encode this CDR3. The J gene is TRBJ1-4, the V gene TRBV9; D gene uncertain. The germline V gene encodes CDR1 SGDLS and CDR2 YYNGEE. Trimming cost V 0 bases and J 5 bases, with 5 bases left between them. This CDR3 contains 13 residues. The CDR3: CASSVGGNEKLFF. The CDR3 DNA follows: TGTGCCAGCAGCGTAGGAGGGAATGAAAAACTGTTTTTT.

In regard to this clone: The sample has other DNA sequences that encode this CDR3 too. V gene TRBV18 combines with J gene TRBJ2-3; D not resolved. The V gene's germline CDR1 is KGHSH and CDR2 LQKENI. The CDR3 is made up of 12 amino acids. The V gene lost 3 bases and the J gene lost 6 bases, with 7 bases spanning the gap. The CDR3 bases are TGTGCCAGCTCACCTCCCGGGGATACGCAGTATTTT. Translating it yields CASSPPGDTQYF.

The chain links TRBV29-1 to TRBJ2-3; no definite D call. There are 13 residues in the CDR3. Germline V gene data show CDR1 as SQVTM and CDR2 as ANQGSEA. With 6 bases removed from V and 0 bases from J, the gap between germline ends came to 10 bases. Written as DNA, the CDR3 is TGCAGCGTGCGACATACGAGCACAGATACGCAGTATTTT. Translated, it gives CSVRHTSTDTQYF.

The rearrangement joins TRBV6-1 to TRBJ2-7, with D hard to call. CDR1 is MNHNS, CDR2 SASEGT, per germline. V shed 7 bases and J shed 3 bases, with 13 bases lying between them. This CDR3 comprises 13 residues. CDR3 coding DNA: TGTGCCAGCAAGTTTACTTTCCTCTACGAGCAGTACTTC. Its translation is CASKFTFLYEQYF.

The chain employs TRBV6-5 and TRBJ2-5; the D gene is possibly TRBD2 (6 bases). The V gene's germline CDR1 is MNHEY and CDR2 SVGAGI. Trimming pared 6 bases from V and 5 bases from J, leaving 19 bases between. This CDR3 has 15 residues. The CDR3 DNA is TGTGCCAGCAGGACGAGGGGAGGATATACGGAGACCCAGTACTTC. Translated, it gives CASRTRGGYTETQYF.

The chain couples TRBV7-3 to TRBJ1-1, with D perhaps matching TRBD1 (6 bases). The germline CDR1 and CDR2 sequences are SGHTA and FQGTGA. The CDR3 consists of 16 residues. Trimming took off 6 bases at V and 3 bases at J, with 20 bases between the two ends. CDR3 protein: CASRQQGHESDTEAFF. CDR3 DNA: TGTGCCAGCAGGCAACAGGGTCATGAATCAGACACTGAAGCTTTCTTT.

This chain joins TRBV18 and TRBJ1-5; D is unclear. This CDR3 region has 14 residues. The V end was cut by 2 bases, the J end by 4 bases, with 9 bases between. The germline CDR1 and CDR2 sequences are KGHSH and LQKENI. CDR3 residues: CASSPTWENQPQHF. CDR3 in DNA: TGTGCCAGCTCACCAACATGGGAGAATCAGCCCCAGCATTTT.

The J gene is TRBJ2-7, the V gene TRBV27, with 10 bases matching TRBD2. Trimming removed 2 bases from V and 6 bases from J; junction bases left unmatched: 7. The CDR3 loop spans 15 amino acids. The germline V gene has CDR1 MNHEY and CDR2 SMNVEV (reference sequence). The CDR3, as DNA: TGTGCCAGCAGTTTAAGGCTAGCGGGAGTCGGCGAGCAGTACTTC. As protein: CASSLRLAGVGEQYF.

The genes are TRBV28 and TRBJ2-2, with 8 bases matching TRBD1. This CDR3 comprises 14 residues. Germline CDR1 and CDR2: MDHEN and SYDVKM. With 5 bases clipped from V and 3 bases from J, the junction kept 2 bases outside the gene matches. CDR3 amino acids: CASSETGDTGELFF. The CDR3 nucleotides are TGTGCCAGCAGTGAGACAGGGGACACCGGGGAGCTGTTTTTT.

The CDR3 nucleotides are TGTGCCAGCAGTCCAGGGGCGATAACGAACACTGAAGCTTTCTTT. It translates to CASSPGAITNTEAFF. The genes are TRBV6-5 and TRBJ1-1; possibly TRBD1 for D (6 bases). Germline CDR1 and CDR2: MNHEY and SVGAGI. This CDR3 region has 15 residues. V was trimmed by 5 bases and J by 1 base, leaving 14 bases between them.

The DNA for the CDR3 is TGTGCCTTAGCGGAACAAAACATTCAGTACTTC. This gives the protein CALAEQNIQYF. The genes are TRBV30 and TRBJ2-4, with D possibly being TRBD2 (6 bases). The CDR3 runs 11 residues. Germline assignment: CDR1 GTSNPN and CDR2 SVGIG (reference sequence). The V end lost 7 bases, the J end lost 5 bases, and 9 bases lay between the germline ends.

About this clone itself: The junction does not match germline at one end; this may be a read error. J is TRBJ2-5 and V is TRBV6-6; maybe TRBD2 (5 bases). The CDR3 has 12 amino acids. Per germline, CDR1 MNHNY and CDR2 SVGAGI (reference sequence). Here the CDR3 DNA reads TGTGCCAGCAGCGACGGACTTCGTATCCCCCACTTC. Protein: CASSDGLRIPHF.

V and J are TRBV4-3 and TRBJ2-7; 14 nucleotides align to TRBD2. The CDR3 length is 20 residues. After removal of 4 bases from V and 1 base from J, the junction contained 15 bases not matched to a gene. Per germline, CDR1 LGHNA and CDR2 YSLEER. The CDR3 nucleotides are TGCGCCAGCAGCCGTCGACTAGCGGGAGGGCCTCTTCTACTGTCCTACGAGCAGTACTTC. Residues: CASSRRLAGGPLLLSYEQYF.

The J gene is TRBJ2-5, the V gene TRBV5-4, with D possibly being TRBD1 (5 bases). V was shortened by 7 bases and J by 7 bases, with 20 bases between the two germline ends. CDR3 length: 14 amino acids. The germline V gene encodes CDR1 SGHNT and CDR2 YYREEE (reference sequence). Here the CDR3 reads CASRRLQGKGTQYF. CDR3 coding DNA: TGTGCCAGCCGCCGGTTGCAGGGAAAAGGGACCCAGTACTTC.

The chain recombines TRBV14 with TRBJ2-7, with 7 bases that match TRBD1. V was clipped by 1 base and J by 3 bases; unmatched bases: 3. Germline V lookup: CDR1 SGHDN, CDR2 FVKESK. This CDR3 has 14 residues. CDR3 sequence reads: CASSQGTGLYEQYF. In nucleotides, the CDR3 is TGTGCCAGCAGCCAAGGGACAGGCCTCTACGAGCAGTACTTC.

This clone came up a few times. The identical CDR3 is also encoded by other nucleotide sequences in the sample. The rearrangement joins TRBV5-1 to TRBJ1-1; 8 bases fit TRBD1. Germline V gene data show CDR1 as SGHRS and CDR2 as YFSETQ. The CDR3 is made up of 14 amino acids. Trimming took 3 bases from V and 1 from J; bases not matched to a gene: 2. CDR3 nucleotide sequence: TGCGCCAGCAGCTCCGGGACAGGGAACACTGAAGCTTTCTTT. Amino acids: CASSSGTGNTEAFF.

This chain joins TRBV11-2 and TRBJ2-1; TRBD2 agrees at 9 bases. The CDR3 extends over 15 amino acids. Trimming at V came to 3 bases and at J to 5 bases, leaving 5 bases not matched to a gene. Germline V gene data show CDR1 as SGHAT and CDR2 as FQNNGV. The CDR3, as DNA: TGTGCCAGCAGCTTCAGACTAGCGGCAAACAATGAGCAGTTCTTC. Amino acid sequence: CASSFRLAANNEQFF.

The chain is built from TRBV5-1 and TRBJ2-7; 7 bases line up with TRBD1. J was trimmed by 5 bases and V by 4 bases; bases with no gene match: 15. CDR1 is SGHRS and CDR2 is YFSETQ in the germline V gene. This CDR3 region has 16 residues. CDR3 DNA: TGCGCCAGCAGCCCGGGTAGGGACAGCCCAATACACGAGCAGTACTTC. Protein: CASSPGRDSPIHEQYF.

J is TRBJ2-5 and V is TRBV5-4; 7 bases are shared with TRBD2. The ends lost 4 bases at V and 3 bases at J; junction bases unmatched: 9. Germline V gene lookup returns CDR1 SGHNT and CDR2 YYREEE (reference sequence). This CDR3 region has 15 residues. The CDR3 here is CASSRERGRKETQYF. The CDR3 coding sequence is TGTGCCAGCAGCCGCGAACGCGGGAGAAAAGAGACCCAGTACTTC.

The chain carries TRBV20-1 and TRBJ2-7, with D unclear. Germline CDR1 DFQATT, CDR2 SNEGSKA (reference sequence). The CDR3 runs to 9 residues. The CDR3 DNA sequence: TGCAGCCCGTCGCCAGGGCAGTACTTC. Protein product: CSPSPGQYF.

V is TRBV7-2 and J is TRBJ2-7; 7 bases are shared with TRBD1. Germline loops: CDR1 SGHTA, CDR2 FQGNSA. Losses at the gene ends were 6 bases for V and 4 bases for J; bases not matched to a gene: 12. This CDR3 is built from 15 residues. CDR3 sequence: CASRITGAIGYEQYF. The CDR3 region has the DNA TGTGCCAGCAGAATCACAGGGGCAATCGGTTACGAGCAGTACTTC.

V is TRBV7-9 and J is TRBJ1-2; tentatively, D is TRBD1 (6 bases). CDR3 size: 12 residues. CDR1 is SEHNR and CDR2 is FQNEAQ in the germline V gene (reference sequence). Trimming removed 4 bases from V and 6 bases from J, with 9 bases in between. CDR3 region: CASSSDSNGYTF. The CDR3 DNA sequence: TGTGCCAGCAGCTCGGACAGTAATGGCTACACCTTC.

The gene calls are TRBV6-5 and TRBJ1-1; tentative D call: TRBD1 (6 bases). Between the trimmed V and J ends, which lost 5 bases and 6 bases, there was a span of 16 bases. The CDR3 loop spans 14 amino acids. Per germline, CDR1 MNHEY and CDR2 SVGAGI. CDR3 nucleotides: TGTGCCAGCAGTGGCGGGGGGCACCGCCCTGAAGCTTTCTTT. This gives the protein CASSGGGHRPEAFF.

The rearrangement links TRBV11-2 to TRBJ2-7; the match to TRBD2 covers 8 bases. In germline, CDR1 is SGHAT, CDR2 FQNNGV. Unmatched junction bases numbered 6, after V lost 2 bases and J lost 3 bases. The CDR3 runs to 15 residues. This CDR3 reads CASSLLPSGRYEQYF. For the CDR3, the DNA is TGTGCCAGCAGCTTACTACCTAGCGGGCGCTACGAGCAGTACTTC.

This clone was recorded once. This chain joins TRBV28 and TRBJ1-3; possible D gene TRBD1, 6 bases. Germline values: CDR1 MDHEN, CDR2 SYDVKM. Trimming took 7 bases from V and 0 from J, leaving 13 bases between them. The CDR3 runs 15 residues. CDR3 coding DNA: TGTGCCAGCACCGCAACAGGGCACTCTGGAAACACCATATATTTT. It translates to CASTATGHSGNTIYF.

The chain uses TRBV5-1 and TRBJ2-5; D remains ambiguous. The CDR3 spans 11 residues. The V end lost 4 bases, the J end lost 4 bases, and 5 bases lay between the germline ends. Germline CDR1 reads SGHRS; CDR2 reads YFSETQ. CDR3 DNA sequence: TGCGCCAGCAGCACGTCAGAGACCCAGTACTTC. As protein: CASSTSETQYF.

This clone was detected once. V and J are TRBV2 and TRBJ2-3; 14 bases line up with TRBD2. CDR1 and CDR2 from the germline V gene are SNHLY and FYNNEI. The J segment lost 5 bases and the V segment lost 3 bases, leaving 4 bases of the junction unmatched. The CDR3 runs to 16 residues. The CDR3 DNA sequence: TGTGCCAGCAGTGACGGACTAGCGGGAGGTCAAGATACGCAGTATTTT. This translates into CASSDGLAGGQDTQYF.

CDR3 amino acids: CALFRGGTEAFF. The DNA for the CDR3 is TGTGCCCTCTTCCGGGGAGGCACTGAAGCTTTCTTT. V and J are TRBV28 and TRBJ1-1; D gene uncertain. Trimming took 11 bases from V and 4 from J, leaving 14 bases between them. CDR1 and CDR2 from the germline V gene are MDHEN and SYDVKM. The CDR3 has 12 amino acids.

The table lists this clone with a count of one. This chain links TRBV6-5 with TRBJ2-7; 10 nucleotides line up with TRBD1. Germline assignment: CDR1 MNHEY and CDR2 SVGAGI. The V gene end was trimmed by 3 bases and the J gene end by 2 bases; junction bases not matched to a gene: 4. The length of the CDR3 is 15 residues. The CDR3: CASSYPGQGTYEQYF. The CDR3 DNA follows: TGTGCCAGCAGTTATCCGGGACAGGGGACCTACGAGCAGTACTTC.